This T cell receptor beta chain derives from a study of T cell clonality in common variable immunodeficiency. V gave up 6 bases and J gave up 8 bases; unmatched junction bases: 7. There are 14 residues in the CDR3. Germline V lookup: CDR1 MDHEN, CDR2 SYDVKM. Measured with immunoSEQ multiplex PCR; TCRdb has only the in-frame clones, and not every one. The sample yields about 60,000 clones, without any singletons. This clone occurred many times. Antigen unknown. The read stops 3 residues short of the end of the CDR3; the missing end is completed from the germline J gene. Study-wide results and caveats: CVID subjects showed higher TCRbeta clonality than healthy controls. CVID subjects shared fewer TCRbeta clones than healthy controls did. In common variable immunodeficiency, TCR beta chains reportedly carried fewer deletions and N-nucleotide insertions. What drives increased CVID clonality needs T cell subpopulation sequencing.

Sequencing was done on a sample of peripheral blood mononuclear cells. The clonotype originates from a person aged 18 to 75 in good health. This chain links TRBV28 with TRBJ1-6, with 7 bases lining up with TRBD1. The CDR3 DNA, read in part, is TGTGCCAGCAGCCAAACAACAGGGGATTCACCC. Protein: CASSQTTGDSP. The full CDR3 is CASSQTTGDSPLHF. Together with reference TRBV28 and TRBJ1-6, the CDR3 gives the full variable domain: DVKVTQSSRYLVKRTGEKVFLECVQDMDHENMFWYRQDPGLGLRLIYFSYDVKMKEKGDIPEGYSVSREKKERFSLILESASTNQTSMYLCASSQTTGDSPLHFGNGTRLTVT.